A selection of T cell receptor beta chains follows, all from one sample in a study of T cells after yellow fever vaccination. A single record per CDR3 protein comes from TCRdb applying MiXCR to the 5' RACE reads. The sample includes around 550,000 distinct CDR3 sequences, over 15% of them seen just once. The material sequenced was PBMCs, taken 15 days after the yellow fever booster vaccination. All receptors come from a man aged 30-40 years who received the YFV17D yellow fever vaccine. Both conserved end residues are trimmed from each CDR3. Each record gives: clone size, V gene, CDR3 protein. Size is omitted from some rows. Given values are once, few, many or a class for expanded clones.

>many|TRBV7-8
ASRDSSYEQY
>.|TRBV9
ASSPQGGPYNEQF
>.|TRBV9
ASSEPGLAGGSRDEQF
>.|TRBV5-5
ASSPGLVTGYEQY
>few|TRBV7-2
ASYYSYGYT
>.|TRBV6-1
ASRTSSNQPQH
>.|TRBV5-6
ASSLVSLNLGTDTQY
>few|TRBV7-2
ASSQQGLHPEQY
>few|TRBV4-3
ASSQDSNRVREQY
>.|TRBV12-3/TRBV12-4
ASTRDRAYEQY
>few|TRBV4-1
ASSQALGAGYEQY
>.|TRBV6-1
ASRKGQGSYEQY
>few|TRBV10-3
AISESNYLYEQY
>.|TRBV24-1
ATSDASRNNEQF
>.|TRBV5-1
ASSLAAGAGREQF
>.|TRBV24-1
ATSRIAGDYNEQF
>.|TRBV5-1
ASSLSAGPAYEQY
>few|TRBV20-1
SGASGRAVEQY
>.|TRBV5-1
ASSQGDGMTQY
>.|TRBV5-1
ASSLDREENEQY
>.|TRBV6-5
ASSYSTRQGSGNSPLH
>few|TRBV14
ASSQGVFSGEYEQY
>few|TRBV7-2
ASSPGGRRGNTIY
>.|TRBV4-3
ASSQDLPRGAYEQY
>.|TRBV5-1
ASRPETGPPY
>few|TRBV18
ASSPPPGRNEQY
>few|TRBV29-1
SVTGTGAPYEQY
>.|TRBV5-1
ASSRDRSGNEQF
>.|TRBV27
ASSLANRARSYTGELF
>.|TRBV30
AWSAIRDRGKETQY
>few|TRBV20-1
SARVVATDTQY
>.|TRBV5-1
ASSPTPGPPYNEQF
>.|TRBV30
AWSVQQPVLT